The clone carrying this T cell receptor (beta chain) has a single count. Germline loops: CDR1 MGHDK, CDR2 SYGVNS. The CDR3 sequence is 16 residues long. V was clipped by 6 bases and J by 0 bases, with 16 bases between them. MiXCR was run by TCRdb on the 5' RACE reads, yielding one entry per CDR3 protein. Of hundreds of thousands of distinct CDR3 sequences in the sample, about 20% were seen once. The data are from a study of identical twins. This same sample was also part of a study on T cells expressing NK-cell markers.

The rearrangement links TRBV25-1 to TRBJ2-3; D uncertain. Sequencing was carried out using PBMCs. The sequence derives from a woman between 18 and 29 years old in good health. This CDR3 reads CASSPFDRSSTDTQYF. CDR3 bases: TGTGCCAGCAGCCCCTTTGATAGATCTAGCACAGATACGCAGTATTTT.